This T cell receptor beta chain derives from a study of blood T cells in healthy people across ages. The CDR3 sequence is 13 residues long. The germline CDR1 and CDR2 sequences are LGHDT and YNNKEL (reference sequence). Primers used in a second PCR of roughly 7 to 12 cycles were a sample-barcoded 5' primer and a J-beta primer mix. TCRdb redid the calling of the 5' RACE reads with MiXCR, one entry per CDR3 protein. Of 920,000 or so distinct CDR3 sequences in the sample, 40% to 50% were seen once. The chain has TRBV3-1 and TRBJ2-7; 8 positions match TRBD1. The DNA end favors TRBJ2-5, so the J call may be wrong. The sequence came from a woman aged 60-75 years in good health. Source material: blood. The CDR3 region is CASSRGQAQTQYF. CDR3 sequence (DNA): TGTGCCAGCAGCCGGGGACAGGCCCAGACCCAGTACTTC.